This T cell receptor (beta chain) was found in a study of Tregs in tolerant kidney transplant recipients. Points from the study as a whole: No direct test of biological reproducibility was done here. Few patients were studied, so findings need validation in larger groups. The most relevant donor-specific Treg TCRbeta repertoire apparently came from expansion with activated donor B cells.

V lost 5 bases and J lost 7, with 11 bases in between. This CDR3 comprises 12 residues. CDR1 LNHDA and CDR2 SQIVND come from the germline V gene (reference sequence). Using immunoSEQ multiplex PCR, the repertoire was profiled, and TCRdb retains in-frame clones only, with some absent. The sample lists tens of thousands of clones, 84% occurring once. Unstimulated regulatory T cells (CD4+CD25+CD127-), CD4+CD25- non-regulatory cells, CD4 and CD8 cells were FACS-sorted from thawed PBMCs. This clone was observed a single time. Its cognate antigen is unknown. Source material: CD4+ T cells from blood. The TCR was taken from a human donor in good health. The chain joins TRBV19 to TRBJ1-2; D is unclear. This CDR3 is CASSQREGGYTF. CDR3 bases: TGTGCCAGTAGTCAGCGGGAAGGTGGCTACACCTTC.